This entry concerns a single T cell receptor (beta chain). Its antigen is still unknown. The data stem from a study of CD8 T cells in Susac syndrome. Study conclusions and caveats: The relatively small number of individuals in the TCR sequencing and HLA analysis was acknowledged by the study.

CD8+ and CD4+ T cells taken from blood had their TCR beta sequenced. The CDR3 has 13 residues. Trimming removed 3 bases from V and 1 base from J, with 9 bases in between. Germline assignment: CDR1 DFQATT and CDR2 SNEGSKA (reference sequence). After extraction with the RNeasy kit, 0.5 to 1 ug of the RNA was reverse transcribed using random hexamers. A multiplex approach, immunoSEQ multiplex PCR, amplified TCR beta CDR3 across 54 Vbeta and 13 Jbeta. TCRdb fed the immunoSEQ multiplex PCR reads into MiXCR, producing one record per CDR3 protein. The table has 150,000 to 200,000 distinct CDR3 sequences, just under 95% seen once.

The chain uses TRBV20-1 and TRBJ2-5; D is undetermined. The material sequenced was CD4+ T cells from PBMCs. The sequence came from a human donor in good health. In DNA form, the CDR3 reads TGCAGTGCTAGTTCTCAGGTCCAAGAGACCCAGTACTTC. Its translation: CSASSQVQETQYF.